This T cell receptor (beta chain) was sequenced in a study of T cells in Graves' hyperthyroidism and ophthalmopathy (dated by TCRdb to the late 2010s). A note on the overall study: Peripheral blood samples were taken at initial diagnosis, before any treatment was given. To identify distinguishing TCR V-J signatures, a discovery cohort of roughly 100 patients was used, comprising 43 with Graves' ophthalmopathy and roughly 60 with stable Graves' hyperthyroidism. Prospective prediction of ophthalmopathy was tested in an independent validation cohort of approximately 19 hyperthyroidism patients and 15 to 17 patients who later progressed to ophthalmopathy. The approximately 98 discovery patients were randomly divided into training and test sets at a 7:3 ratio. In about 6 Graves' hyperthyroidism patients, the study also compared T-cell repertoires from thyroid tissue with T-cell repertoires from blood. After blood sampling, hyperthyroidism patients were treated with methimazole at a starting dose of 30 mg daily, and ophthalmopathy patients were treated with high-dose intravenous methylprednisolone. TCR Vbeta CDR3 sequencing of 120 to 150 peripheral blood samples (fewer than 45 ophthalmopathy, roughly 74 hyperthyroidism and roughly 17 progressor patients) is reported in the paper.

Stable Graves' hyperthyroidism was defined as the absence of progression to ophthalmopathy over 18 months of follow-up. Hyperthyroidism patients were aged 18 to 65 years and newly diagnosed, with disease duration of less than 2 months. Exclusion was applied to patients with uncontrolled infections, other autoimmune diseases, pregnancy or lactation. Clinical symptoms, serum thyroxine and TRAb, thyroid ultrasound, and orbital computed tomography formed the basis for the diagnoses. Ficoll-Paque density gradient centrifugation was used to isolate PBMCs from around 10 ml of fresh peripheral blood. Total RNA was extracted using Trizol reagent, and RNA quality was assessed on an Agilent 2100 Bioanalyzer. Findings and caveats that apply to the study as a whole: A 13 V-J signature model separated ophthalmopathy from stable hyperthyroidism, with about 90% sensitivity and roughly 81% specificity in cross-validation and 80%/75% in testing. Most expanded thyroid clonotypes (frequency above 0.001) were also detected in blood, suggesting blood repertoires may reflect thyroid immune responses. During validation, the model predicted progression to ophthalmopathy a median of around 6 months ahead of onset, with around 65% sensitivity and about 75% specificity. No statistical method was used to fix the sample size in advance, and group allocation was not hidden from the investigators.

The germline V gene (reference sequence) supplies CDR1 DFQATT and CDR2 SNEGSKA. V drops 3 bases and J drops 5 bases, leaving 28 bases in between. The CDR3 spans 18 residues, from the cysteine through the phenylalanine. Here the CDR3 DNA is all that survives: 54 bases in frame from base 1. A note on this clonotype: What antigen it recognizes has not been identified. Base qualities are not recorded, but no much larger clone differs from it by a single base.

The TCR beta CDR3 regions were amplified from RNA transcripts. The TCR CDR3 was subjected to a first round of RT-PCR using the HTBI primer set and the Qiagen OneStep RT-PCR kit. The libraries were constructed in a second round of multiplex PCR and then size-selected and purified. Libraries were sequenced paired-end with 100 bp reads on an Illumina HiSeq2000. Concerning the study's data processing: SOAPnuke was used to process the raw data, removing reads that contained adapters or uncalled bases, had a mean Phred below 15, or lacked an exact match to the constant primer or identifier. High-quality paired reads were merged using COPE v1.2.5, and each unique nucleotide sequence was defined as a clonotype. Clonotypes were aligned to IMGT TRBV, TRBD and TRBJ reference segments using MiTCR v1.1. Only V-J combinations with frequency above 0.0001, covering 99.2% of repertoires, were analysed. The TCS score was defined as the ratio of F50 (clonal expansion) to E x V (chaos), calculated using BLOSUM62-based TCRdist between CDR3 peptides within each V-J. Welch's t-statistics and random forest reduced approximately 520 V-J features to roughly 13, which were used in a naive Bayes classifier (R e1071). Starting from the raw public reads, TCRdb applied fastp trimming at Q25, assembled clones with MiXCR and retained in-frame beta chains. Rows with one shared CDR3 protein collapse into an entry with the most common genes and DNA. The V and J calls come from TCRdb's annotation, not from the publication. Here the sample has over 150,000 distinct CDR3 sequences; about 17% occur a single time. The ten largest clones take up roughly 32% of the sample.

Material: blood. Rearrangement joined TRBV20-1 to TRBJ1-2; the D gene cannot be named for sure. This TCR was sampled from a woman aged 45-60 years with Graves' hyperthyroidism. In nucleotides, the sequence is TGCAGTGCTAGCGCCTCTAAAGACGGCGGTCCGGGCCAATATGGCTACACCTTC. This translates into CSASASKDGGPGQYGYTF.